Sequencing of this T cell receptor beta chain was carried out in a study of CXCR3-negative and CXCR3-positive naive CD8 T cells. Points from the study as a whole: Comparably high diversity marked both naive subsets, whereas memory CD8+ cells had much lower diversity. Higher TRB CDR3 hydrophobicity marked CXCR3-positive naive cells relative to CXCR3-negative naive cells.

Looked up from germline, CDR1 is SQVTM and CDR2 is ANQGSEA. This CDR3 is 18 amino acids long. cDNA libraries for TRB were generated by 5' RACE incorporating UMI labels. Using the 5' RACE reads, TCRdb records one entry per CDR3 protein without DNA. The sample table includes roughly 100,000 distinct CDR3 sequences. On this clonotype: What it binds is unknown.

The rearrangement links TRBV29-1 to TRBJ2-7; TCRdb selects TRBD2, and the lack of DNA leaves this call unchecked. The sequence came from a human donor in good health. Some clones in this sample may be carry-over from other donors' samples. The specimen was naive CXCR3+ CD8+ T cells from blood. Sample subset: CD45RO-CCR7+CD27+CD95- naive CD8+ T cells expressing CXCR3 (TNR3+). The CDR3 is CSGFVQGTSGRLSYEQYF.